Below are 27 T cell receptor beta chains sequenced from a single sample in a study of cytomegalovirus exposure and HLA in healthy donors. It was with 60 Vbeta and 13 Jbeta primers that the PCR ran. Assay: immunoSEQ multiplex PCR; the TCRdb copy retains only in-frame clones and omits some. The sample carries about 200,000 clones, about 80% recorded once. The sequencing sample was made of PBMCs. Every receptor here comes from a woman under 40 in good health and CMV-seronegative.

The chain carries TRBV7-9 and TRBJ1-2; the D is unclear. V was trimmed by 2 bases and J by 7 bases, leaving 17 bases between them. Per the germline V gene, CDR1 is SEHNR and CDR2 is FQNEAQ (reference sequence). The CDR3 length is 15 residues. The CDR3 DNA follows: TGTGCCAGCAGCTTAACTGAGGAGGGTAACGTTGGCTACACCTTC. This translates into CASSLTEEGNVGYTF.

Written as DNA, the CDR3 is TGTGCCTGCCTAGAATGCGGGACCTCCTACGAGCAGTACTTC. Translated: CACLECGTSYEQYF. V usage is TRBV30 and J usage is TRBJ2-7, with D perhaps matching TRBD2 (6 bases). Between the trimmed V and J ends, which lost 6 bases and 0 bases, there was a span of 15 bases. The CDR3 is made up of 14 amino acids. Germline V gene sequence: CDR1 GTSNPN, CDR2 SVGIG (reference sequence).

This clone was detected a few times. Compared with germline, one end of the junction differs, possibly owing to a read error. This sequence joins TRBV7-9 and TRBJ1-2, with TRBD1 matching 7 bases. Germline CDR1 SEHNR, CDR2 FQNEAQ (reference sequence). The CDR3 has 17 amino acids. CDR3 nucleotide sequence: TGTTCCAGCAGCTTAGATATCGGTGAGGCAGGGGGCTATGGCTACACCTTC. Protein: CSSSLDIGEAGGYGYTF.

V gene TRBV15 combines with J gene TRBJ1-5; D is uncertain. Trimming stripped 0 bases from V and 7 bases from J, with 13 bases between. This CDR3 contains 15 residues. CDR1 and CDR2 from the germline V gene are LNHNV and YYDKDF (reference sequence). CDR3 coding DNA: TGTGCCACCAGCAGAGATCGATCGGGTAACCAGCCCCAGCATTTT. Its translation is CATSRDRSGNQPQHF.

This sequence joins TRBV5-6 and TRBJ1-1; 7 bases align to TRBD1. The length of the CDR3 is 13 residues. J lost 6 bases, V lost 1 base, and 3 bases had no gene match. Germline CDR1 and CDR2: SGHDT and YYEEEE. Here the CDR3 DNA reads TGTGCCAGCAGCTTGCCAGGGGGAGCTGAAGCTTTCTTT. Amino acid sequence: CASSLPGGAEAFF. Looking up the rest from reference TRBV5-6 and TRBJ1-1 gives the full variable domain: DAGVTQSPTHLIKTRGQQVTLRCSPKSGHDTVSWYQQALGQGPQFIFQYYEEEERQRGNFPDRFSGHQFPNYSSELNVNALLLGDSALYLCASSLPGGAEAFFGQGTRLTVV.

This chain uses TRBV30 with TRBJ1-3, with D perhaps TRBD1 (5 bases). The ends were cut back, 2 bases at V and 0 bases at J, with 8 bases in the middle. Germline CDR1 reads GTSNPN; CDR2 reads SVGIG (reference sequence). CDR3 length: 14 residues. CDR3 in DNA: TGTGCCTGGAGTATCGGGGGCTCTGGAAACACCATATATTTT. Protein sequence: CAWSIGGSGNTIYF.

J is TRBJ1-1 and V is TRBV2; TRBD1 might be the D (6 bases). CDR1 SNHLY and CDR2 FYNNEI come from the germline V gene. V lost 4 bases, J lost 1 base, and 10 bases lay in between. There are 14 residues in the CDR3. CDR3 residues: CASSVETGNTEAFF. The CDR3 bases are TGTGCCAGCAGTGTAGAGACAGGGAACACTGAAGCTTTCTTT.

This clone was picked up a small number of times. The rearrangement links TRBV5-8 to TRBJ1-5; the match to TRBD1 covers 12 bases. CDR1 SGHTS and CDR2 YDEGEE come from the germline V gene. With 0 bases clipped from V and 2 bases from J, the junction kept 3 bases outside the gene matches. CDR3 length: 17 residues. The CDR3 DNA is TGTGCCAGCAGCTTGGTGGGACAGGGGGCCCGCAATCAGCCCCAGCATTTT. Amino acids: CASSLVGQGARNQPQHF.

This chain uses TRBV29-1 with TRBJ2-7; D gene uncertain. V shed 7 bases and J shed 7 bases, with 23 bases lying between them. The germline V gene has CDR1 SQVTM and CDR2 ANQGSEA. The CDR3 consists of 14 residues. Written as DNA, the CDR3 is TGCAGCGCCGGCGACGGGTTCCTACGAGCGGAGCAGTACTTC. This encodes CSAGDGFLRAEQYF.

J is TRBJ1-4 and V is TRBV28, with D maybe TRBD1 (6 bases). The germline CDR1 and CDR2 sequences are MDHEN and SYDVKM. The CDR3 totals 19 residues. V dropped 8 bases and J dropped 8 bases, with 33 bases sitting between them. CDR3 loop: CASRTKQYFGGLGNEKLFF. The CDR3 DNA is TGTGCCAGCCGAACCAAGCAATACTTCGGGGGGCTAGGGAACGAAAAACTGTTTTTT.

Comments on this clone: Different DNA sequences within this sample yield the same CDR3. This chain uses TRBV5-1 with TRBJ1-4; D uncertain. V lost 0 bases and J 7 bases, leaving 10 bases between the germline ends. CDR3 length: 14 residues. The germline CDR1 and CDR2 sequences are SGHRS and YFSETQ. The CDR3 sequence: CASSLDRGSEKLFF. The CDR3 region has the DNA TGCGCCAGCAGCTTGGATCGAGGTAGTGAAAAACTGTTTTTT.

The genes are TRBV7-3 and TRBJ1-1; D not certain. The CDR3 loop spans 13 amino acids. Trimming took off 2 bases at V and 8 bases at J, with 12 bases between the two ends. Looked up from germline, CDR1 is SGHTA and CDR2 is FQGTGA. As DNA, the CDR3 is TGTGCCAGCAGCTTACTTGGCCCACAGGAAGCTTTCTTT. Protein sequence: CASSLLGPQEAFF.

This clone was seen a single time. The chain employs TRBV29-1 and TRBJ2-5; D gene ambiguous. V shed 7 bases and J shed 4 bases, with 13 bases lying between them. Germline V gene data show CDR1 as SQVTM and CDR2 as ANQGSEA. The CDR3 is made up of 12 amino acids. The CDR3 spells CSEAASRETQYF. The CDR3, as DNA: TGCAGCGAGGCAGCGTCCCGAGAGACCCAGTACTTC.

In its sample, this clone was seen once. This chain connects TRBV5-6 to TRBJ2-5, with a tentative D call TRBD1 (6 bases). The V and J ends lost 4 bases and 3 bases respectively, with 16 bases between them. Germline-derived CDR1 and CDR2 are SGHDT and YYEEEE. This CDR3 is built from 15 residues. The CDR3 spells CASSPIVQGKETQYF. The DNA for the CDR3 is TGTGCCAGCAGCCCAATTGTACAGGGAAAAGAGACCCAGTACTTC.

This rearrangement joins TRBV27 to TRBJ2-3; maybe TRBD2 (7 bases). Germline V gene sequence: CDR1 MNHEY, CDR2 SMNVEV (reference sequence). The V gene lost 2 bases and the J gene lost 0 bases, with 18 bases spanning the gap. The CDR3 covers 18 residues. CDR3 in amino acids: CASSLGGGGGTSTDTQYF. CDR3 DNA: TGTGCCAGCAGTTTAGGGGGGGGCGGGGGAACTAGCACAGATACGCAGTATTTT.

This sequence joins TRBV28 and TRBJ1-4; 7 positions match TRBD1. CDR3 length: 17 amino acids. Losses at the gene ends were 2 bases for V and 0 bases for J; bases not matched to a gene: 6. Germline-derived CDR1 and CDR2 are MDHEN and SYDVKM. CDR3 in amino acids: CASSLRTGLATNEKLFF. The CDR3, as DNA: TGTGCCAGCAGTTTAAGGACAGGCCTAGCAACTAATGAAAAACTGTTTTTT.

CDR3 bases: TGTGCCAGCAGCGCGGGACTAGCGGGGGCTCGTCGCACAGATACGCAGTATTTT. Protein: CASSAGLAGARRTDTQYF. The V gene is TRBV5-4, the J gene TRBJ2-3; 14 bases align to TRBD2. The CDR3 has 18 amino acids. The V and J ends lost 4 bases and 1 base, in that order; junction bases with no gene match: 8. The germline gives CDR1 SGHNT, CDR2 YYREEE (reference sequence).

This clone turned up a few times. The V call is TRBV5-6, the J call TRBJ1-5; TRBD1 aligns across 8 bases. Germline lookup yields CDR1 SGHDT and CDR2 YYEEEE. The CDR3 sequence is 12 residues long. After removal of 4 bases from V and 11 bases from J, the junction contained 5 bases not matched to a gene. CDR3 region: CASSGGDRTQHF. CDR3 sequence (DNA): TGTGCCAGCAGCGGAGGGGACAGGACCCAGCATTTT. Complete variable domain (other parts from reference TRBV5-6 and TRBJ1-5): DAGVTQSPTHLIKTRGQQVTLRCSPKSGHDTVSWYQQALGQGPQFIFQYYEEEERQRGNFPDRFSGHQFPNYSSELNVNALLLGDSALYLCASSGGDRTQHFGDGTRLSIL.

The CDR3, as DNA: TGTGCCAGCAGCGAGGGGACTACCCTACAGTACTTC. Translation gives CASSEGTTLQYF. The chain recombines TRBV11-2 with TRBJ2-7, with TRBD2 matching over 7 bases. The CDR3 length is 12 residues. Per the germline V gene, CDR1 is SGHAT and CDR2 is FQNNGV. V dropped 5 bases and J dropped 10; count of bases not matched to a gene: 8.

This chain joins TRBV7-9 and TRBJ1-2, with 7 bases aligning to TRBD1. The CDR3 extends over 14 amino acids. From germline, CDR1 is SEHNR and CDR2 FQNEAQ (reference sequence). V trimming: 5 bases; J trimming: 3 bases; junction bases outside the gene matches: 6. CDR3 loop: CASSPRQGDYGYTF. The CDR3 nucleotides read TGTGCCAGCAGCCCAAGACAGGGAGACTATGGCTACACCTTC. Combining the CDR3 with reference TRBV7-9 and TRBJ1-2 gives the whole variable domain DTGVSQNPRHKITKRGQNVTFRCDPISEHNRLYWYRQTLGQGPEFLTYFQNEAQLEKSRLLSDRFSAERPKGSFSTLEIQRTEQGDSAMYLCASSPRQGDYGYTFGSGTRLTVV.

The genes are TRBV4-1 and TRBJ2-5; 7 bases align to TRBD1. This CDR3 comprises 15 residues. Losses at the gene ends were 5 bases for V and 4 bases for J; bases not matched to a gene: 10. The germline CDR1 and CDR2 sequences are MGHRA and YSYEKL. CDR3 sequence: CASSYRQGSLETQYF. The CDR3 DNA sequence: TGCGCCAGCAGCTACAGACAGGGCTCCTTAGAGACCCAGTACTTC.

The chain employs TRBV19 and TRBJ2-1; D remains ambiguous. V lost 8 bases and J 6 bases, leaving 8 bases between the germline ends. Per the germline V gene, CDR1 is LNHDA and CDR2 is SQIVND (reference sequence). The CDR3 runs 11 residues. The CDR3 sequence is CASFGLNEQFF. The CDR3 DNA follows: TGTGCCAGTTTTGGCCTCAATGAGCAGTTCTTC.

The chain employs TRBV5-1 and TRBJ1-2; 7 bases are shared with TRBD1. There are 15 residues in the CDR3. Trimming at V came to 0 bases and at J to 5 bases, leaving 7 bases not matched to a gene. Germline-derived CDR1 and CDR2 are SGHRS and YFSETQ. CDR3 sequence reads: CASSLEPQGQYGYTF. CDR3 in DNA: TGCGCCAGCAGCTTGGAGCCACAGGGGCAATATGGCTACACCTTC.

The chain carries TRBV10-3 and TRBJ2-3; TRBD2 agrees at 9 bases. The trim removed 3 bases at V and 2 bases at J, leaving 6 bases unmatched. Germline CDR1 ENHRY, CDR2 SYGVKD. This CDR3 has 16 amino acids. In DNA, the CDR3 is TGTGCCATCAGTGACCTTATAGCGGGAGTCACAGATACGCAGTATTTT. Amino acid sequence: CAISDLIAGVTDTQYF.

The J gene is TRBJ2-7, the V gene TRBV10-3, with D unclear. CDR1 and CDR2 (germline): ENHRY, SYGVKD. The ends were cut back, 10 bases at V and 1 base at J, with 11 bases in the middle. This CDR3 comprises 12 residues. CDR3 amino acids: CATESASYEQYF. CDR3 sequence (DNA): TGTGCCACAGAATCTGCTTCCTACGAGCAGTACTTC.

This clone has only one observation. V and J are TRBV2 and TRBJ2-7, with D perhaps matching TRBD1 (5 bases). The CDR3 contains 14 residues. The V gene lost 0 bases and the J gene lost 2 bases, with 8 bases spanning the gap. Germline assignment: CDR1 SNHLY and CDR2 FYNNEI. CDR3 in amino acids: CASSEAQGTYEQYF. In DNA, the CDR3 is TGTGCCAGCAGTGAAGCGCAGGGTACCTACGAGCAGTACTTC.

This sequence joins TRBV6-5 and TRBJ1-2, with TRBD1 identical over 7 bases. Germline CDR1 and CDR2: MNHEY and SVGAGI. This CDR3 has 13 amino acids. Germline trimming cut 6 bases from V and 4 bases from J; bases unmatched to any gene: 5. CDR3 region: CASSRGILYGYTF. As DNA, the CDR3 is TGTGCCAGCAGCAGGGGGATCCTCTATGGCTACACCTTC.